A selection of T cell receptor beta chains follows, all from one sample in a study of T cells in Graves' hyperthyroidism and ophthalmopathy. TCRdb reanalysed the multiplex PCR reads using MiXCR and keeps one entry per CDR3 protein. Of over 200,000 distinct CDR3 sequences in the sample, less than 15% were seen once. Sequenced material: blood. Receptors originate from a woman aged 40-49 years with Graves' hyperthyroidism that later progressed to Graves' ophthalmopathy. Both conserved end residues are part of each CDR3. A D gene is named only where the DNA matches it firmly. The size of a clone is reported for some rows only, either as once, few or many, or as a class for expanded clones.

d_call: TRBD2
j_call: TRBJ2-7
v_call: TRBV7-9
clone_size: few
cdr3_nt: TGTGCCAGCAGCTTATTAGGACTAGCGGGTTACGAGCAGTACTTC
cdr3_aa: CASSLLGLAGYEQYF

d_call: NA
j_call: TRBJ2-7
v_call: TRBV10-3
clone_size: many
cdr3_nt: TGTGCCATCAGCTCAGGTAGCCACGAGCAGTACTTC
cdr3_aa: CAISSGSHEQYF

d_call: TRBD2
j_call: TRBJ2-7
v_call: TRBV7-9
clone_size: many
cdr3_nt: TGTGCCAGCAGCTGGACGACTAGCGGGAGTGGCGAGCAGTACTTC
cdr3_aa: CASSWTTSGSGEQYF

d_call: NA
j_call: TRBJ1-2
v_call: TRBV2
clone_size: many
cdr3_nt: TGTGCCAGCAGTGAAAGACTTAACTATGGCTACACCTTC
cdr3_aa: CASSERLNYGYTF

d_call: NA
j_call: TRBJ2-2
v_call: TRBV24-1
clone_size: NA
cdr3_nt: TGTGCCACCAGTCCCAGGGGGGTCACCGGGGAGCTGTTTTTT
cdr3_aa: CATSPRGVTGELFF

d_call: NA
j_call: TRBJ1-1
v_call: TRBV2
clone_size: NA
cdr3_nt: TGTGCCAGCAGTGGCATCGGTAGAGGACAACCGAACACTGAAGCTTTCTTT
cdr3_aa: CASSGIGRGQPNTEAFF

d_call: NA
j_call: TRBJ2-7
v_call: TRBV5-6
clone_size: NA
cdr3_nt: TGTGCCAGCAGCTGGGGCAGGGCCTACGAGCAGTACTTC
cdr3_aa: CASSWGRAYEQYF

d_call: TRBD1
j_call: TRBJ2-5
v_call: TRBV5-1
clone_size: many
cdr3_nt: TGCGCCAGCAGCAAGGACAGGGGACACCAAGAGACCCAGTACTTC
cdr3_aa: CASSKDRGHQETQYF

d_call: NA
j_call: TRBJ1-1
v_call: TRBV13
clone_size: many
cdr3_nt: TGTGCCAGCAGCTTACGAGGCCTGGGAATCGAAGCTTTCTTT
cdr3_aa: CASSLRGLGIEAFF

d_call: NA
j_call: TRBJ2-5
v_call: TRBV5-1
clone_size: many
cdr3_nt: TGCGCCAGCAGCGGGGGACTCGGAGAGACCCAGTACTTC
cdr3_aa: CASSGGLGETQYF

d_call: NA
j_call: TRBJ2-5
v_call: TRBV20-1
clone_size: few
cdr3_nt: TGCAGTGCTAGAGATATGCGTTTGGGGGCCTACTTC
cdr3_aa: CSARDMRLGAYF

d_call: NA
j_call: TRBJ2-1
v_call: TRBV14
clone_size: many
cdr3_nt: TGTGCCAGCAGCCAGTGGCAGAAACGGTTCTTC
cdr3_aa: CASSQWQKRFF

d_call: NA
j_call: TRBJ2-1
v_call: TRBV29-1
clone_size: many
cdr3_nt: TGCAGCGTTGAAGCCCGAAACAATGAGCAGTTCTTC
cdr3_aa: CSVEARNNEQFF

d_call: TRBD1
j_call: TRBJ2-7
v_call: TRBV6-1
clone_size: NA
cdr3_nt: TGTGCCAGCAGATGGGACAGGGCAGGAACCGGGGAGCAGTACTTC
cdr3_aa: CASRWDRAGTGEQYF

d_call: NA
j_call: TRBJ1-5
v_call: TRBV28
clone_size: once
cdr3_nt: TGTGCCAGCACCCCAGGGGTCGCGCAGCCCCAGCATTTT
cdr3_aa: CASTPGVAQPQHF

d_call: NA
j_call: TRBJ2-3
v_call: TRBV28
clone_size: many
cdr3_nt: TGTGCCAGCATCCTACGGGACACAGATACGCAGTATTTT
cdr3_aa: CASILRDTDTQYF

d_call: NA
j_call: TRBJ2-7
v_call: TRBV12-3/TRBV12-4
clone_size: many
cdr3_nt: TGTGCCAGCACCCCCGGGGGAACTTCCTACGAGCAGTACTTC
cdr3_aa: CASTPGGTSYEQYF

d_call: NA
j_call: TRBJ1-5
v_call: TRBV12-3/TRBV12-4
clone_size: NA
cdr3_nt: TGTGCCAGCGGTCCGGGATTTAGGAATCAGCCCCAGCATTTT
cdr3_aa: CASGPGFRNQPQHF

d_call: NA
j_call: TRBJ2-5
v_call: TRBV6-5
clone_size: few
cdr3_nt: TGTGCCAGCAGTTACGGCCCACTCCAAGAGACCCAGTACTTC
cdr3_aa: CASSYGPLQETQYF

d_call: TRBD2
j_call: TRBJ2-7
v_call: TRBV4-2
clone_size: many
cdr3_nt: TGTGCCAGCAGCCAAGAAACCCCTAGCGGACCATACGAGCAGTACTTC
cdr3_aa: CASSQETPSGPYEQYF

d_call: NA
j_call: TRBJ2-3
v_call: TRBV6-1
clone_size: many
cdr3_nt: TGTGCCAGCGGAAAACAGGGGGGGAAGTCAAATACGCAGTATTTT
cdr3_aa: CASGKQGGKSNTQYF

d_call: TRBD1
j_call: TRBJ1-2
v_call: TRBV20-1
clone_size: many
cdr3_nt: TGCAGCGCTAGAGCGTACCGGGACAGGGGAGCCGAAGTCTATGGCTACACCTTC
cdr3_aa: CSARAYRDRGAEVYGYTF

d_call: TRBD1
j_call: TRBJ1-2
v_call: TRBV2
clone_size: NA
cdr3_nt: TGTGCCAGCAGTAGACAGGGGGCGTTCAGCTATGGCTACACCTTC
cdr3_aa: CASSRQGAFSYGYTF

d_call: TRBD2
j_call: TRBJ2-7
v_call: TRBV6-5
clone_size: NA
cdr3_nt: TGTGCCAGCAGTTACTCGATGACTAGCGGCTACGAGCAGTACTTC
cdr3_aa: CASSYSMTSGYEQYF

d_call: NA
j_call: TRBJ1-1
v_call: TRBV10-3
clone_size: many
cdr3_nt: TGTGCCATCAGAAGCTCGGGAAGGGACACTGAAGCTTTCTTT
cdr3_aa: CAIRSSGRDTEAFF

d_call: TRBD2
j_call: TRBJ2-3
v_call: TRBV7-6
clone_size: many
cdr3_nt: TGTGCCAGCAGCGTCTCGGGACTAGGGGTAGATACGCAGTATTTT
cdr3_aa: CASSVSGLGVDTQYF

d_call: TRBD1
j_call: TRBJ2-5
v_call: TRBV5-1
clone_size: few
cdr3_nt: TGCGCCAGCTCGAGGGGACAGGGAGGAGGAGAGACCCAGTACTTC
cdr3_aa: CASSRGQGGGETQYF

d_call: NA
j_call: TRBJ2-7
v_call: TRBV20-1
clone_size: many
cdr3_nt: TGCAGTGCTAGCACCCCTGGCGGGTCCTCCTACGAGCAGTACTTC
cdr3_aa: CSASTPGGSSYEQYF

d_call: NA
j_call: TRBJ1-1
v_call: TRBV4-1
clone_size: NA
cdr3_nt: TGCGCCAGCAGCCAAGGTGGGCAGCAGACGGTGAACACTGAAGCTTTCTTT
cdr3_aa: CASSQGGQQTVNTEAFF

d_call: NA
j_call: TRBJ2-7
v_call: TRBV27
clone_size: many
cdr3_nt: TGTGCCAGCAGTTGGTTTCAGGACAGTAATCAATACGAGCAGTACTTC
cdr3_aa: CASSWFQDSNQYEQYF

d_call: NA
j_call: TRBJ2-5
v_call: TRBV3-1
clone_size: many
cdr3_nt: TGTGCCAGCAGCCAAGACAATCGATGGGAGACCCAGTACTTC
cdr3_aa: CASSQDNRWETQYF

d_call: NA
j_call: TRBJ2-6
v_call: TRBV7-9
clone_size: few
cdr3_nt: TGTGCCAGCAGCTTCCAACCCTCTGGGGCCAACGTCCTGACTTTC
cdr3_aa: CASSFQPSGANVLTF

d_call: TRBD2
j_call: TRBJ2-1
v_call: TRBV11-2
clone_size: NA
cdr3_nt: TGTGCCAGCAGCTTAGGACCGGGACTAGCGGGAGGGAGCGGTGAGCAGTTCTTC
cdr3_aa: CASSLGPGLAGGSGEQFF

d_call: TRBD2
j_call: TRBJ2-3
v_call: TRBV11-2
clone_size: many
cdr3_nt: TGTGCCAGCAGCTCCCTCGGGAGGGGGGAGTCAGATACGCAGTATTTT
cdr3_aa: CASSSLGRGESDTQYF

d_call: NA
j_call: TRBJ1-2
v_call: TRBV28
clone_size: few
cdr3_nt: TGTGCCAGCACCCAAACGCGGGGGAACTATGGCTACACCTTC
cdr3_aa: CASTQTRGNYGYTF

d_call: TRBD1
j_call: TRBJ2-2
v_call: TRBV2
clone_size: many
cdr3_nt: TGTGCCAGCAACTGGGACAGATATATGAACACCGGGGAGCTGTTTTTT
cdr3_aa: CASNWDRYMNTGELFF

d_call: NA
j_call: TRBJ2-3
v_call: TRBV30
clone_size: NA
cdr3_nt: TGTGCCTGGACTCGTGATGCCACAGATACGCAGTATTTT
cdr3_aa: CAWTRDATDTQYF

d_call: NA
j_call: TRBJ2-5
v_call: TRBV9
clone_size: few
cdr3_nt: TGTGCCAGCAGCTGGGCGGGATCCTCGAAAGAGACCCAGTACTTC
cdr3_aa: CASSWAGSSKETQYF

d_call: NA
j_call: TRBJ1-1
v_call: TRBV27
clone_size: many
cdr3_nt: TGTGCCAGCAGTTTAAGGGTCGAGAGCACTGAAGCTTTCTTT
cdr3_aa: CASSLRVESTEAFF

d_call: TRBD1
j_call: TRBJ2-2
v_call: TRBV7-3
clone_size: NA
cdr3_nt: TGTGCCAGCACAAAACAGGGGATGAGTCGCACCGGGGAGCTATTTTTT
cdr3_aa: CASTKQGMSRTGELFF

d_call: TRBD1
j_call: TRBJ2-3
v_call: TRBV2
clone_size: many
cdr3_nt: TGTGCCAATAAGGGACAGGGGGCCGCAGATACGCAGTATTTT
cdr3_aa: CANKGQGAADTQYF

d_call: NA
j_call: TRBJ1-2
v_call: TRBV7-9
clone_size: few
cdr3_nt: TGTGCCAGCAGCTTACAGGGCCGGGAGGGCTACACCTTC
cdr3_aa: CASSLQGREGYTF

d_call: NA
j_call: TRBJ2-1
v_call: TRBV27
clone_size: many
cdr3_nt: TGTGCCAGCAGTTTACAGGGTACCTACAATGAGCAGTTCTTC
cdr3_aa: CASSLQGTYNEQFF

d_call: NA
j_call: TRBJ2-3
v_call: TRBV13
clone_size: many
cdr3_nt: TGTGCCAGCAGCTTGGTTAGCACAGCCCGCACAGATACGCAGTATTTT
cdr3_aa: CASSLVSTARTDTQYF

d_call: NA
j_call: TRBJ2-2
v_call: TRBV28
clone_size: many
cdr3_nt: TGTGCCAGCAGTTCCCCAGGGCAGGGATGGGGCACCGGGGAGCTGTTTTTT
cdr3_aa: CASSSPGQGWGTGELFF

d_call: NA
j_call: TRBJ2-5
v_call: TRBV7-9
clone_size: many
cdr3_nt: TGTGCCAGCACCGCAGAGACCCAGTACTTC
cdr3_aa: CASTAETQYF

d_call: NA
j_call: TRBJ1-2
v_call: TRBV7-2
clone_size: many
cdr3_nt: TGTGCCAGCAGCAAGAGCGGGCTTTGGGGTGGCTACACCTTC
cdr3_aa: CASSKSGLWGGYTF

d_call: TRBD1
j_call: TRBJ2-2
v_call: TRBV5-1
clone_size: few
cdr3_nt: TGCGCCAGCAGCTTGGCCTTCTTACAGGGGGCGAACACCGGGGAGCTGTTTTTT
cdr3_aa: CASSLAFLQGANTGELFF

d_call: NA
j_call: TRBJ2-6
v_call: TRBV27
clone_size: many
cdr3_nt: TGTGCCAGCAGTTTGCAGGGCGGTGATGGGGCCAACGTCCTGACTTTC
cdr3_aa: CASSLQGGDGANVLTF

d_call: TRBD1
j_call: TRBJ1-4
v_call: TRBV7-9
clone_size: many
cdr3_nt: TGTGCCAGCAGCCCAAAGGGGGCAGCTAATGAAAAACTGTTTTTT
cdr3_aa: CASSPKGAANEKLFF

d_call: NA
j_call: TRBJ1-2
v_call: TRBV6-1
clone_size: many
cdr3_nt: TGTGCCAGCAGTGGATACACGGGACAAAACTATGGCTACACCTTC
cdr3_aa: CASSGYTGQNYGYTF

d_call: NA
j_call: TRBJ1-2
v_call: TRBV3-1
clone_size: many
cdr3_nt: TGTGCCAGCAGCCAAGGGACACCTGGGGGTGGCTACACCTTC
cdr3_aa: CASSQGTPGGGYTF

d_call: TRBD1
j_call: TRBJ2-7
v_call: TRBV28
clone_size: many
cdr3_nt: TGTGCCAGCAGCCCATTGGGGACAGGCTACGAGCAGTACTTC
cdr3_aa: CASSPLGTGYEQYF

d_call: NA
j_call: TRBJ2-7
v_call: TRBV9
clone_size: few
cdr3_nt: TGTGCCAGCAGCGTAAGGCCGGGACCCTTTCCCTACGAGCAGTACTTC
cdr3_aa: CASSVRPGPFPYEQYF

d_call: NA
j_call: TRBJ1-6
v_call: TRBV20-1
clone_size: many
cdr3_nt: TGCAGTGCTAGAGATAGGCTAACAGGTTATAATTCACCCCTCCACTTT
cdr3_aa: CSARDRLTGYNSPLHF

d_call: NA
j_call: TRBJ2-3
v_call: TRBV28
clone_size: few
cdr3_nt: TGTGCCAGCAGTCTAGGACGGGGATACACAGATACGCAGTATTTT
cdr3_aa: CASSLGRGYTDTQYF